This T cell receptor beta chain appears in the sequencing data of a study of blood T cell repertoires in COVID-19. Turning to the study itself: Both acute and convalescent COVID-19 samples were obtained from the United States, Italy and Spain. In each case, the material was cDNA or gDNA derived from T cells, B-cell-depleted T cells, or PBMCs.

As handled by the study authors: Estimation of nucleated cell counts was performed using reference gene primer amplification. The repertoire was sequenced with immunoSEQ multiplex PCR; TCRdb's copy has only in-frame clones and lacks some. V, J and clone size derive from that table, while D and trimming were established from the DNA sequence. Among about 210,000 clones, 83% were seen once, and the ten largest hold 8.2%. The CDR3 length is 16 residues. This receptor was obtained from a woman in her fifties or sixties with acute or convalescent COVID-19. V gene TRBV21-1 combines with J gene TRBJ2-1; TRBD1 reflects the table's D call only, with no check against the DNA. TRBV21-1 is a pseudogene. The sample comprised peripheral blood. In DNA form, the CDR3 reads TGTGCCAGCAGCCTAGGGGGACCTACACACCACAATGAGCAGTTCTTC. Amino acids: CASSLGGPTHHNEQFF.